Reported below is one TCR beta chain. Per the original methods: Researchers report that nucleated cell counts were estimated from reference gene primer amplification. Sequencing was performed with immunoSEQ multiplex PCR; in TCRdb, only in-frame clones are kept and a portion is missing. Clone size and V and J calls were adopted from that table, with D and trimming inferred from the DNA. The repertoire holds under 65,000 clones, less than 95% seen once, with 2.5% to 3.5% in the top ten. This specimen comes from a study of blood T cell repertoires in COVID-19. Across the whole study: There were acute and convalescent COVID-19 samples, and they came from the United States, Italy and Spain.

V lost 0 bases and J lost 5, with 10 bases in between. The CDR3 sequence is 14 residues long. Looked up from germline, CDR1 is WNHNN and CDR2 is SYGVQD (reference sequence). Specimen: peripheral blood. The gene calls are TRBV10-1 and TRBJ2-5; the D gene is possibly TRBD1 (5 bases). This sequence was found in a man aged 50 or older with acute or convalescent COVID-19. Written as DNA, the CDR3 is TGCGCCAGCAGTGAGTCAGGAAGGGGTGAGACCCAGTACTTC. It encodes CASSESGRGETQYF.